A single sample is the source of the 2 T cell receptor beta chains below, sequenced in a study of blood T cell repertoires in COVID-19. The protocol was immunoSEQ multiplex PCR, while the TCRdb copy is restricted to in-frame clones and leaves out a portion. The table includes about 260,000 clones, 80% to 90% detected once. Sequences were obtained from peripheral blood. The receptors derive from a woman aged 45 to 65 with acute or convalescent COVID-19.

This chain joins TRBV7-9 and TRBJ2-2, with 7 bases that match TRBD2. J gave up 2 bases and V 2 bases, and 5 bases lay outside the gene matches. Looked up from germline, CDR1 is SEHNR and CDR2 is FQNEAQ (reference sequence). The CDR3 totals 16 residues. The CDR3: CASSLRPSGNTGELFF. CDR3 DNA: TGTGCCAGCAGCTTACGGCCTAGCGGAAACACCGGGGAGCTGTTTTTT.

V and J are TRBV19 and TRBJ2-7; 10 nucleotides align to TRBD2. The trim removed 5 bases at V and 5 bases at J, leaving 6 bases unmatched. The CDR3 totals 14 residues. The V gene's germline CDR1 is LNHDA and CDR2 SQIVND (reference sequence). In DNA form, the CDR3 reads TGTGCCAGTAGTCCCACTAGCGGGATGAACGAGCAGTACTTC. Its translation: CASSPTSGMNEQYF. Complete variable domain (other parts from reference TRBV19 and TRBJ2-7): DGGITQSPKYLFRKEGQNVTLSCEQNLNHDAMYWYRQDPGQGLRLIYYSQIVNDFQKGDIAEGYSVSREKKESFPLTVTSAQKNPTAFYLCASSPTSGMNEQYFGPGTRLTVT.